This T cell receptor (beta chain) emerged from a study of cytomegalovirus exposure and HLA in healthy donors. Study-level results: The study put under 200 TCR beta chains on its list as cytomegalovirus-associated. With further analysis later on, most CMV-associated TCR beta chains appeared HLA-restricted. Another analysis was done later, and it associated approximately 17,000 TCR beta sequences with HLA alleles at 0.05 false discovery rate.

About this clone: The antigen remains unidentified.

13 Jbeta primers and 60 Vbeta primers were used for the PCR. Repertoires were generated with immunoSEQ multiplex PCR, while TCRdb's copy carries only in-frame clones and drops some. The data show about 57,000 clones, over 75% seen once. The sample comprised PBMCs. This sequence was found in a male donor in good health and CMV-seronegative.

This CDR3 reads CASSVRGNQPQHF. The CDR3 DNA is TGTGCCAGCAGCGTCCGGGGGAATCAGCCCCAGCATTTT. The V call is TRBV7-2, the J call TRBJ1-5; tentative D call: TRBD1 (5 bases). Trimming took 5 bases from V and 4 from J, leaving 9 bases between them. The CDR3 extends over 13 amino acids. Per the germline V gene, CDR1 is SGHTA and CDR2 is FQGNSA.